Given below is one T cell receptor (beta chain) in context. Antigen unknown. The record originates from a study of radiation and T cells in renal cell carcinoma. Study summary: Nephrectomy followed 15 Gy stereotactic body radiation by 4 weeks. Study-wide results and limits: From baseline, blood top tumor clonotypes peaked at 2 weeks post-radiation.

The CDR3 covers 11 residues. Trimming took off 4 bases at V and 8 bases at J, with 8 bases between the two ends. The germline V gene encodes CDR1 ENHRY and CDR2 SYGVKD. Produced via immunoSEQ multiplex PCR; TCRdb's table is partial and in-frame only. The sample has around 86,000 clones; around 85% are singletons. Indicated time point: blood 2 weeks post-SBRT. The treatment denotes: 15 Gy SBRT to primary tumor, nephrectomy 4 weeks later. Blood was sampled at baseline, 2 weeks and 4 weeks after SBRT. J is TRBJ1-1 and V is TRBV10-3; no reliable D call. The receptor comes from a woman aged 45-65 years with renal cell carcinoma. Sequenced material: blood, taken from a patient whose treatment included radiotherapy and nephrectomy. The CDR3: CAISAQPEAFF. Here the CDR3 DNA reads TGTGCCATCAGTGCCCAGCCAGAAGCTTTCTTT.